This TCR beta chain was sequenced for a study of CD8+ T cells in alopecia areata. Overall study: Oral tofacitinib, 5 to 10 mg twice daily, was given in an open-label trial.

Extracted from the samples, RNA was reverse transcribed into cDNA to serve as the sequencing template. The repertoire was sequenced with immunoSEQ multiplex PCR; TCRdb's copy has only in-frame clones and lacks some. The table lists 200,000 to 250,000 clones, roughly 44% of them singletons, with about 2.6% in the top ten. Study-wide findings and caveats: In scalp samples, resident alphabeta T cells of normal skin are also sequenced. Across lesional scalp, and particularly alopecia totalis/universalis, clonality surpassed that of normal scalp.

The sample's treatment: oral pan-JAK inhibitor, 5-10 mg twice daily. Regarding this clone: No antigen is known for it.

This material consisted of CD4+ T cells sorted from blood, taken at approximately week 36, from a patient treated with tofacitinib. This sequence was found in a human donor with alopecia areata.

The CDR3 region is CASKGWALREGGDTQYF. The CDR3 DNA reads as TGTGCCAGCAAAGGATGGGCCTTGCGGGAGGGAGGAGATACGCAGTATTTT. The genes are TRBV28 and TRBJ2-3; TRBD2 matches 9 bases. V lost 7 bases to trimming and J lost 5 bases; unmatched junction nucleotides: 16. Germline V gives CDR1 MDHEN, CDR2 SYDVKM. The CDR3 has 17 residues.